The 17 T cell receptor beta chains given below trace back to one sample, sequenced in a study of OX40 agonist ivuxolimab in advanced cancers. The table came from immunoSEQ multiplex PCR; TCRdb's copy has only in-frame clones and leaves some out. Altogether some 63,000 clones are present, around 93% being singletons, with the ten largest covering roughly 18%. Source: CD4+ or CD8+ T cells sorted from blood, taken in a trial of the OX40 agonist ivuxolimab. The receptors derive from an adult with an advanced solid tumor such as melanoma, head and neck, liver or kidney cancer.

CDR3 protein: CASSLVAGTEAFF. Here the CDR3 DNA reads TGTGCCAGCAGCTTAGTGGCCGGCACTGAAGCTTTCTTT. The V gene is TRBV11-2, the J gene TRBJ1-1, with no clear D. V was shortened by 1 base and J by 4 bases, with 7 bases between the two germline ends. This CDR3 is built from 13 residues. Germline CDR1 SGHAT, CDR2 FQNNGV.

The chain employs TRBV29-1 and TRBJ2-3; D might be TRBD1 or TRBD2, each matching 5 bases. There are 15 residues in the CDR3. V was clipped by 3 bases and J by 3 bases, with 16 bases between them. Germline lookup yields CDR1 SQVTM and CDR2 ANQGSEA. The CDR3 DNA is TGCAGCGTTGAGTGGGTGGGAGACAGTACAGATACGCAGTATTTT. Encoded protein: CSVEWVGDSTDTQYF.

The chain combines TRBV28 with TRBJ1-2; D is possibly TRBD1 (6 bases). V lost 5 bases to trimming and J lost 3 bases, with 13 bases between them. The CDR3 has 14 amino acids. CDR1 and CDR2 (germline): MDHEN, SYDVKM. This CDR3 reads CASSRTGGDYGYTF. Here the CDR3 DNA reads TGTGCCAGCAGTCGAACGGGGGGCGACTATGGCTACACCTTC.

This chain connects TRBV7-3 to TRBJ2-7, with TRBD2 matching over 8 bases. The CDR3 contains 15 residues. Germline CDR1 and CDR2: SGHTA and FQGTGA. With V trimmed by 5 bases and J by 2 bases, 8 bases remained unmatched. In nucleotides, the CDR3 is TGTGCCAGCAGCGTAGGGGTAGCGGGACCCTACGAGCAGTACTTC. Protein product: CASSVGVAGPYEQYF.

The chain carries TRBV4-1 and TRBJ1-1; possible D gene TRBD1, 6 bases. V gave up 5 bases and J gave up 5 bases, with 12 bases separating them. Germline assignment: CDR1 MGHRA and CDR2 YSYEKL. CDR3 length equals 13 residues. In nucleotides, the CDR3 is TGCGCCAGCAGCGCACAGGGTGGGACTGAAGCTTTCTTT. It specifies CASSAQGGTEAFF.

This chain connects TRBV30 to TRBJ2-5; D gene unclear. Trimming stripped 1 base from V and 4 bases from J, with 7 bases between. The CDR3 spans 12 residues. CDR1 is GTSNPN, CDR2 SVGIG, per germline (reference sequence). The CDR3 loop reads CAWSALGETQYF. The CDR3 region has the DNA TGTGCCTGGAGTGCCTTGGGAGAGACCCAGTACTTC.

The rearrangement uses TRBV5-4 and TRBJ2-5; D might be TRBD1 (6 bases). The CDR3 extends over 15 amino acids. CDR1 and CDR2 from the germline V gene are SGHNT and YYREEE (reference sequence). V gave up 0 bases and J gave up 2 bases, with 11 bases separating them. The CDR3 spells CASSLATGPQETQYF. In DNA, the CDR3 is TGTGCCAGCAGCTTGGCAACAGGGCCACAAGAGACCCAGTACTTC.

The chain combines TRBV21-1 with TRBJ2-2; the table assigns TRBD2, which was not confirmed against the DNA. TRBV21-1 is deemed a pseudogene. There are 19 residues in the CDR3. The CDR3 coding sequence is TGTGCCAGCAGCAAAGAGTCGCGCCAGCGGGAGGGCCGTACCGGGGAGCTGTTTTTT. Protein: CASSKESRQREGRTGELFF.

The V call is TRBV28, the J call TRBJ1-1, with no clear D. Looked up from germline, CDR1 is MDHEN and CDR2 is SYDVKM. The CDR3 consists of 12 residues. Trimming stripped 3 bases from V and 10 bases from J, with 12 bases between. CDR3 sequence (DNA): TGTGCCAGCAGTTTCTCCCTGGCCAGAGCTTTCTTT. It translates to CASSFSLARAFF.

The chain combines TRBV2 with TRBJ1-2, with D perhaps matching TRBD1 (5 bases). Trimming left V 4 bases short and J 7 bases short, with 13 bases between. This CDR3 has 13 amino acids. CDR1 and CDR2 (germline): SNHLY, FYNNEI. CDR3 in amino acids: CASSARDYGGYTF. The CDR3 coding sequence is TGTGCCAGCAGTGCCAGGGACTATGGTGGCTACACCTTC.

The rearrangement joins TRBV28 to TRBJ1-1, with D hard to call. V dropped 1 base and J dropped 0 bases, with 9 bases sitting between them. The CDR3 covers 15 residues. CDR1 MDHEN and CDR2 SYDVKM come from the germline V gene. The CDR3 coding sequence is TGTGCCAGCAGTTTATTGGGCGGGTTGAACACTGAAGCTTTCTTT. Translated, it gives CASSLLGGLNTEAFF. Complete variable domain (other parts from reference TRBV28 and TRBJ1-1): DVKVTQSSRYLVKRTGEKVFLECVQDMDHENMFWYRQDPGLGLRLIYFSYDVKMKEKGDIPEGYSVSREKKERFSLILESASTNQTSMYLCASSLLGGLNTEAFFGQGTRLTVV.

The rearrangement uses TRBV19 and TRBJ2-1, with 8 bases aligning to TRBD2. Unmatched junction bases numbered 3, after V lost 6 bases and J lost 5 bases. CDR1 is LNHDA, CDR2 SQIVND, per germline (reference sequence). This CDR3 region has 13 residues. CDR3 sequence reads: CASRAGGNNEQFF. The CDR3 nucleotides read TGTGCCAGTAGGGCGGGGGGAAACAATGAGCAGTTCTTC.

The chain links TRBV15 to TRBJ2-7; no firm D call. Germline CDR1 reads LNHNV; CDR2 reads YYDKDF (reference sequence). The ends were cut back, 3 bases at V and 0 bases at J, with 18 bases in the middle. The CDR3 is made up of 17 amino acids. The CDR3 bases are TGTGCCACCAGCAGGAATCTCGTGGGCCGTAGCTCCTACGAGCAGTACTTC. Translation gives CATSRNLVGRSSYEQYF.

The chain is built from TRBV12-5 and TRBJ2-5; D might be TRBD2 (5 bases). V lost 4 bases to trimming and J lost 5 bases, with 17 bases between them. The CDR3 covers 15 residues. Germline values: CDR1 LGHNT, CDR2 FRNRAP. The CDR3 bases are TGTGCTAGTGGTTCGCCTTTGGAAGAGGGCGAGACCCAGTACTTC. Residues: CASGSPLEEGETQYF.

V is TRBV4-2 and J is TRBJ1-5, with D uncertain. Trimming removed 0 bases from V and 0 bases from J, with 6 bases in between. CDR3 size: 15 residues. The V gene's germline CDR1 is LGHNA and CDR2 YNFKEQ. CDR3 sequence (DNA): TGTGCCAGCAGCCAAGATCAAGGTAGCAATCAGCCCCAGCATTTT. Residues: CASSQDQGSNQPQHF.

The chain is built from TRBV5-1 and TRBJ1-2; D perhaps matches TRBD1 (5 bases). CDR1 SGHRS and CDR2 YFSETQ come from the germline V gene. The CDR3 runs to 18 residues. V was cut by 2 bases and J by 3 bases, with 23 bases left in between. CDR3 in amino acids: CASSFGLGTLLVDYGYTF. The DNA of the CDR3 is TGCGCCAGCAGCTTTGGGTTAGGGACGCTACTGGTTGACTATGGCTACACCTTC.

V and J are TRBV9 and TRBJ2-7; the D gene is possibly TRBD1 (6 bases). This CDR3 comprises 13 residues. CDR1 and CDR2 (germline): SGDLS, YYNGEE. Between the trimmed V and J ends, which lost 4 bases and 0 bases, there was a span of 8 bases. CDR3 nucleotide sequence: TGTGCCAGCAGCCAGGGGAGCTCCTACGAGCAGTACTTC. It yields the protein CASSQGSSYEQYF.